This section outlines one T cell receptor beta chain sequence together with its context. Its antigen is not yet known. Per-base qualities were not stored, and no clone one base away is much larger. Patients with a history of autoimmune disease or receiving systemic immunosuppression were excluded from the trial. Peripheral blood for TCR sequencing was drawn from every dose cohort at baseline, at cycle 4 day 1 and at cycle 7 day 1. The samples were taken from a phase I, first-in-human, multicenter, open-label dose-escalation trial of ivuxolimab. Adults with locally advanced or metastatic melanoma, renal cell, hepatocellular, or head and neck squamous cell carcinoma were enrolled in the trial. Before TCR sequencing, CD4+ T cells and CD8+ T cells were sorted from peripheral blood as separate populations. From its cysteine to its phenylalanine, the CDR3 spans 13 amino acids. The kept DNA is CDR3 alone, 39 bases in frame from the first base. The germline ends are 11 bases apart after V is trimmed by 4 bases and J by 1 base. CDR1 and CDR2 were assigned from the germline V gene as SQVTM and ANQGSEA.

Genomic DNA was isolated from the sorted cells so that the TCRbeta CDR3 region could be sequenced. TCRbeta CDR3 regions were sequenced using the immunoSEQ Assay. TCRdb holds this immuneACCESS table with in-frame rearrangements only. Some clones are missing; in checked studies, unresolved V genes explain under half, and the rest has no known cause. The sample records around 70,000 clones, around 87% of which are singletons. Clones ranked in the top ten supply around 0.95% of the sample. This specimen comes from a study of OX40 agonist ivuxolimab in advanced cancers. Looking at the study overall: The costimulatory receptor OX40 (CD134) was targeted by ivuxolimab, a fully human IgG2 agonistic monoclonal antibody. Intravenous ivuxolimab was administered to patients every 2 weeks at six dose levels: 0.01, 0.1, 0.3, 1.5, 3 and 10 mg/kg. Of the roughly 53 patients in dose escalation, some 19 had hepatocellular carcinoma, around 15 had melanoma, 9 had renal cell carcinoma and 9 had head and neck cancer. In the dose-escalation cohort, approximately 82% of patients were male, and the mean age was approximately 60 years, with a range of roughly 20 to 80. Prior anti-PD-1, anti-PD-L1 or anti-CTLA-4 therapy was permitted, and checkpoint inhibitors had been received by less than 45% of dose-escalation patients. Three dose-escalation patients achieved partial responses, one with hepatocellular carcinoma and two with cutaneous melanoma. Peripheral TCRbeta sequencing aimed to test whether ivuxolimab altered TCR sequence diversity and caused clonal T-cell expansion. The paper reports the monotherapy dose-escalation portion (N ≈ 50 patients) of the phase I ivuxolimab trial. Summary of the overall study and its limitations: In the 0.1-3.0 mg/kg groups, partial responders had among the lowest normalized peripheral clonal expansion, particularly in CD8+ T cells. After ivuxolimab, expanded clones were on average more numerous among CD8+ T cells than among CD4+ T cells. Low levels of normalized T-cell clonal expansion were also seen in some nonresponding patients. Clonal expansion of both CD4+ and CD8+ blood T cells was observed from baseline to week 6 at doses 0.1 to 3.0 mg/kg. Antigen specificity was not determined for the clonally expanded peripheral T cells.

Sequencing was performed on CD4+ or CD8+ T cells sorted from blood, taken in a trial of the OX40 agonist ivuxolimab. The chain joins TRBV29-1 to TRBJ2-7; confidence is insufficient to name the D gene. The TCR was taken from an adult with an advanced solid tumor such as melanoma, head and neck, liver or kidney cancer. The nucleotide sequence is given as TGCAGCGTTGGGTCGGTCAAATCCTACGAGCAGTACTTC. Its translation is CSVGSVKSYEQYF.